Each of the 14 T cell receptor beta chains below was sequenced from the same sample in a study of blood T cell repertoires in COVID-19. Using immunoSEQ multiplex PCR, the repertoire was profiled, and TCRdb retains in-frame clones only, with some absent. This table holds 95,000 to 100,000 clones, 82% found once. Material: peripheral blood. The receptors come from a man between 65 and 85 years old with acute or convalescent COVID-19.

The chain combines TRBV7-9 with TRBJ1-4; possibly TRBD1 for D (5 bases). Trimming removed 1 base at V and 4 bases at J, with 10 bases between. This CDR3 has 15 residues. CDR1 and CDR2 from the germline V gene are SEHNR and FQNEAQ (reference sequence). The CDR3 spells CASSLVQGNNEKLFF. CDR3 sequence (DNA): TGTGCCAGCAGCTTAGTCCAGGGTAATAATGAAAAACTGTTTTTT.

V and J are TRBV6-5 and TRBJ1-5; a possible D gene is TRBD1 (6 bases). Trimming left V 4 bases short and J 7 bases short, with 14 bases between. The CDR3 spans 14 residues. Germline CDR1 is MNHEY and CDR2 is SVGAGI. CDR3 in amino acids: CASSSGGQGQPQHF. The CDR3 DNA follows: TGTGCCAGCAGTTCGGGGGGGCAGGGGCAGCCCCAGCATTTT.

The chain combines TRBV14 with TRBJ1-3, with no clear D. Looked up from germline, CDR1 is SGHDN and CDR2 is FVKESK. The V end lost 4 bases, the J end lost 0 bases, and 13 bases lay between the germline ends. The CDR3 is 16 amino acids. The CDR3 loop is CASSPPGSGSGNTIYF. Here the CDR3 DNA reads TGTGCCAGCAGCCCCCCGGGATCGGGCTCTGGAAACACCATATATTTT.

This sequence joins TRBV2 and TRBJ2-7; TRBD1 matches at 7 bases. The CDR3 length is 15 residues. Germline V CDR1 and CDR2: SNHLY, FYNNEI. The J segment lost 3 bases and the V segment lost 6 bases, leaving 11 bases of the junction unmatched. In nucleotides, the CDR3 is TGTGCCAGCAGCCCAATGCCGGGACAGATCTACGAGCAGTACTTC. Its protein is CASSPMPGQIYEQYF.

The rearrangement links TRBV2 to TRBJ2-1; the match to TRBD2 covers 9 bases. Germline CDR1 SNHLY, CDR2 FYNNEI. The CDR3 has 13 amino acids. V dropped 4 bases and J dropped 6; count of bases not matched to a gene: 1. The CDR3 region has the DNA TGTGCCAGCAGTGGACTAGCGGCCAATGAGCAGTTCTTC. This encodes CASSGLAANEQFF.

The chain employs TRBV7-8 and TRBJ2-3; D is unclear. The V end lost 2 bases, the J end lost 0 bases, and 18 bases lay between the germline ends. From germline, CDR1 is SGHVS and CDR2 FQNEAQ. This CDR3 region has 18 residues. The CDR3 DNA follows: TGTGCCAGCAGCTTATCTGGTCAGGCTGCGTCTAGCACAGATACGCAGTATTTT. Protein: CASSLSGQAASSTDTQYF. Full variable domain (remainder filled in from reference TRBV7-8 and TRBJ2-3): GAGVSQSPRYKVAKRGQDVALRCDPISGHVSLFWYQQALGQGPEFLTYFQNEAQLDKSGLPSDRFFAERPEGSVSTLKIQRTQQEDSAVYLCASSLSGQAASSTDTQYFGPGTRLTVL.

The chain joins TRBV28 to TRBJ1-5; a possible D gene is TRBD1 (6 bases). The CDR3 runs 14 residues. Germline CDR1 reads MDHEN; CDR2 reads SYDVKM. Trimming took 8 bases from V and 4 from J, leaving 15 bases between them. CDR3: CASRNGQYNQPQHF. In DNA form, the CDR3 reads TGTGCCAGCCGAAATGGACAGTATAATCAGCCCCAGCATTTT.

In its sample, this clone was seen a few times. CDR3 nucleotides: TGCGCCAGCAGCTTGGTCCAAGGACTAGCGACTTACAATGAGCAGTTCTTC. Translated, it gives CASSLVQGLATYNEQFF. This chain joins TRBV5-1 and TRBJ2-1, with 9 bases aligning to TRBD2. This CDR3 contains 17 residues. J gave up 4 bases and V 0 bases, and 8 bases lay outside the gene matches. Per germline, CDR1 SGHRS and CDR2 YFSETQ.

V is TRBV18 and J is TRBJ2-1; weak D call: TRBD2 (6 bases). Germline-derived CDR1 and CDR2 are KGHSH and LQKENI. There are 15 residues in the CDR3. The V end lost 5 bases, the J end lost 0 bases, and 11 bases lay between the germline ends. The chain's CDR3 is CASSWDLSSYNEQFF. The CDR3 DNA is TGTGCCAGCTCATGGGACTTAAGCTCCTACAATGAGCAGTTCTTC.

The V call is TRBV15, the J call TRBJ1-2; 8 nucleotides match TRBD1. Germline loops: CDR1 LNHNV, CDR2 YYDKDF (reference sequence). The trim removed 3 bases at V and 1 base at J, leaving 4 bases unmatched. CDR3 length: 15 residues. Here the CDR3 reads CATSRAGTGNYGYTF. The CDR3 DNA reads TGTGCCACCAGCAGGGCAGGGACAGGTAACTATGGCTACACCTTC.

V is TRBV6-5 and J is TRBJ1-1, with 7 bases that match TRBD1. Germline CDR1 and CDR2: MNHEY and SVGAGI. Losses at the gene ends were 4 bases for V and 2 bases for J; bases not matched to a gene: 4. CDR3 length: 14 residues. This CDR3 is CASSLQGSNTEAFF. The CDR3 DNA is TGTGCCAGCAGTTTACAGGGGTCCAACACTGAAGCTTTCTTT.

The chain carries TRBV3-1 (or the pseudogene TRBV3-2) and TRBJ1-1; D is undetermined. From germline, CDR1 is LGHDT and CDR2 YNNKEL (reference sequence). The length of the CDR3 is 14 residues. V dropped 3 bases and J dropped 0 bases, with 8 bases sitting between them. For the CDR3, the DNA is TGTGCCAGCAGCCAGAACTATATGAACACTGAAGCTTTCTTT. It translates to CASSQNYMNTEAFF.

This clone came up a few times. This sample includes further DNA sequences coding for the same CDR3. The CDR3 DNA reads TGTGCCAGTAGCACGATAGCGGGAGGTAGGGATACGCAGTATTTT. It specifies CASSTIAGGRDTQYF. The chain couples TRBV19 to TRBJ2-3; the match to TRBD2 covers 10 bases. V trimming: 6 bases; J trimming: 6 bases; junction bases outside the gene matches: 9. The CDR3 has 15 amino acids. Germline-derived CDR1 and CDR2 are LNHDA and SQIVND (reference sequence).

The V gene is TRBV6-5, the J gene TRBJ1-6; D ambiguous. The V end was cut by 6 bases, the J end by 3 bases, with 9 bases between. Looked up from germline, CDR1 is MNHEY and CDR2 is SVGAGI. The CDR3 loop spans 14 amino acids. CDR3 protein: CASRENYYNSPLHF. As DNA, the CDR3 is TGTGCCAGCAGGGAGAACTACTATAATTCACCCCTCCACTTT.